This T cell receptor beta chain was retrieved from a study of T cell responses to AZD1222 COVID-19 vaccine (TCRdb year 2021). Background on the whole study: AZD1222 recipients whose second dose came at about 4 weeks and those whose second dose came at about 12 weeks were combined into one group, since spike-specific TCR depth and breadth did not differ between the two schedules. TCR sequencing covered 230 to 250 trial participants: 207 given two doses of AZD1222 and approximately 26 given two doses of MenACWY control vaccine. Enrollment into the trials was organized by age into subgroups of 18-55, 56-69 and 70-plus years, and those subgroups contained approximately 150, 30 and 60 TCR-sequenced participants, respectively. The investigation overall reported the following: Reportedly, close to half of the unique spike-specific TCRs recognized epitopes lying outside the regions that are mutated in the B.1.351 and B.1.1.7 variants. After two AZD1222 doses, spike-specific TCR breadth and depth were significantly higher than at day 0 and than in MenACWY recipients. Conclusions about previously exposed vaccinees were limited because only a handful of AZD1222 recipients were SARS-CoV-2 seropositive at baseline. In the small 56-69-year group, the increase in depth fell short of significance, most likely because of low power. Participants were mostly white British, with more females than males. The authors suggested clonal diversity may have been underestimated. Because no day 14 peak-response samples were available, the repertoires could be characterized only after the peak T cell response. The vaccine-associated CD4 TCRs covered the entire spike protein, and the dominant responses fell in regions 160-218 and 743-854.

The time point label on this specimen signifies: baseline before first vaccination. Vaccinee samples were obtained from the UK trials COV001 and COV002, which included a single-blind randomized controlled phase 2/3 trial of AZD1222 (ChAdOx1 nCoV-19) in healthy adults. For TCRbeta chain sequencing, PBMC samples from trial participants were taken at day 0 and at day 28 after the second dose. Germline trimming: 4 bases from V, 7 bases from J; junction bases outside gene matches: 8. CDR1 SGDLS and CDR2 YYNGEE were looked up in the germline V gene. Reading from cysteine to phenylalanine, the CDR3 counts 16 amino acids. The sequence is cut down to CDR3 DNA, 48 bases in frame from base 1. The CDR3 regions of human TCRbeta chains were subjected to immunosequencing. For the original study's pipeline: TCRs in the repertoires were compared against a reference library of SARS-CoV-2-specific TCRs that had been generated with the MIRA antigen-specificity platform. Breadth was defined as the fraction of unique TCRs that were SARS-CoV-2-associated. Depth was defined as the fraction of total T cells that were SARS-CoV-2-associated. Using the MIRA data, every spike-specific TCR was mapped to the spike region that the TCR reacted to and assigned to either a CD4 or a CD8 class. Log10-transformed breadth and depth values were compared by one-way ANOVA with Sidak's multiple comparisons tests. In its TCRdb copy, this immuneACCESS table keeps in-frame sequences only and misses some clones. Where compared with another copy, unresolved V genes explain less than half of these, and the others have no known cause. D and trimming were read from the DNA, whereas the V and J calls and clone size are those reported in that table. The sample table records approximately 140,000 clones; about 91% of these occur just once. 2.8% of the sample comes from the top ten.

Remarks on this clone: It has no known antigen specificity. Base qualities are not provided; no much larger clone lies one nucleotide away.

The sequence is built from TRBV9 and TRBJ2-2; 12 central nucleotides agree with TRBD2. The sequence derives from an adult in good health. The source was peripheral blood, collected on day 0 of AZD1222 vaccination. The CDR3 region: CASSLRLAGAIGELFF. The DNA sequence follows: TGTGCCAGCAGCCTCCGACTAGCGGGGGCAATCGGGGAGCTGTTTTTT.